This is a list of T cell receptor beta chains from one sample in a study of cytomegalovirus exposure and HLA in healthy donors. Produced via immunoSEQ multiplex PCR; TCRdb's table is partial and in-frame only. The sample yields about 180,000 clones, approximately 80% seen once. Sequenced sample: PBMCs. Receptors were obtained from a girl aged 5-17 years in good health and CMV-seropositive. Each CDR3 is given with its conserved first and last residue.

TRBV5-6	TRBJ2-1	CASSFDTSGFNEQFF
TRBV19	TRBJ2-3	CASSLIWAYTDTQYF
TRBV4-2	TRBJ2-3	CASSQVAATDTQYF
TRBV4-3	TRBJ2-7	CASSQDLTGGSPYEQYF
TRBV27	TRBJ2-7	CASSTGGYEQYF
TRBV27	TRBJ2-5	CASSLNPPHNTKETQYF
TRBV6-1	TRBJ2-1	CASSLAGLSYNEQFF
TRBV5-4	TRBJ1-5	CASSFGETKCQPQHF
TRBV4-2	TRBJ2-1	CASSQGTSGSYEQFF
TRBV27	TRBJ2-7	CASGLDWTEQYF
TRBV7-9	TRBJ1-1	CASSLDGRGQDTEAFF